Below, one T cell receptor (beta chain) is given with its context. The antigen remains unidentified. The germline V gene encodes CDR1 SGHVS and CDR2 FQNEAQ. The CDR3 totals 14 residues. With 5 bases removed from V and 3 bases from J, the gap between germline ends came to 14 bases. PCR used 60 Vbeta primers and 13 Jbeta primers. Sequencing was performed with immunoSEQ multiplex PCR; in TCRdb, only in-frame clones are kept and a portion is missing. The table has about 130,000 clones, 70% to 85% seen once. The data stem from a study of cytomegalovirus exposure and HLA in healthy donors. Study-wide results and caveats: Segments of the TCR beta V type were, in most cases, productive about 90% or about 30% of the time in an earlier analysis. The authors listed 150 to 200 TCR beta chains as cytomegalovirus-associated. It was likely that a cluster of highly shared sequence variants was a sequencing artifact.

This TCR came from a man aged 35 to 55 in good health and CMV-seropositive. Source material: PBMCs. V and J are TRBV7-8 and TRBJ2-7; tentatively, D is TRBD2 (5 bases). The CDR3 here is CASSGSGWLYEQYF. CDR3 bases: TGTGCCAGCAGCGGCTCGGGGTGGCTCTACGAGCAGTACTTC.